These T cell receptor beta chains were read from a single sample in a study of T cell changes during pregnancy in multiple sclerosis. This table comes from immunoSEQ multiplex PCR, and its TCRdb copy is limited to in-frame clones, with some not included. Among about 50,000 clones listed, 80% to 95% were seen once. Sequences were derived from CD4+ T cells from peripheral blood mononuclear cells, sampled after pregnancy. All receptors come from a female donor in good health, enrolled as a control in a pregnancy study. Each CDR3 is given with its conserved first and last residue. Fields, in order: clone size, V gene, J gene, D gene, CDR3 DNA, CDR3 protein. A D gene is named only where the DNA matches it firmly. Only part of the rows carry a size: once, few, many, or a class if the clone is expanded.

abundance: NA; v_gene: TRBV6-1; j_gene: TRBJ2-7; d_gene: NA; CDR3nt: TGTGCCAGCAGTGAAGCAAAAAGCGGGACAATTTCCTACGAGCAGTACTTC; CDR3aa: CASSEAKSGTISYEQYF
abundance: medium-sized; v_gene: TRBV30; j_gene: TRBJ1-6; d_gene: NA; CDR3nt: TGTGCCTGGAGTGTACGACAGGCTGCTAATTCACCCCTCCACTTT; CDR3aa: CAWSVRQAANSPLHF
abundance: NA; v_gene: TRBV4-2; j_gene: TRBJ1-3; d_gene: TRBD1; CDR3nt: TGTGCCAGCAGCCAGGCCGGGACAGGGGGAAACACCATATATTTT; CDR3aa: CASSQAGTGGNTIYF
abundance: NA; v_gene: TRBV5-1; j_gene: TRBJ1-4; d_gene: NA; CDR3nt: TGCGCCAGCAGCTTGGCGCAGGGGAATGAAAAACTGTTTTTT; CDR3aa: CASSLAQGNEKLFF
abundance: NA; v_gene: TRBV10-3; j_gene: TRBJ2-7; d_gene: NA; CDR3nt: TGTGCCATCAACACAGGGACGGGGCACTACGAGCAGTACTTC; CDR3aa: CAINTGTGHYEQYF
abundance: NA; v_gene: TRBV7-9; j_gene: TRBJ1-4; d_gene: TRBD1; CDR3nt: TGTGCCAGCAGCCAAGGACAGGGTAACGAAAAACTGTTTTTT; CDR3aa: CASSQGQGNEKLFF
abundance: NA; v_gene: TRBV4-2; j_gene: TRBJ1-6; d_gene: NA; CDR3nt: TGTGCCAGCAGCCAAGATAGCGGGAATTGGTCACCCCTCCACTTT; CDR3aa: CASSQDSGNWSPLHF
abundance: NA; v_gene: TRBV6-4; j_gene: TRBJ1-1; d_gene: NA; CDR3nt: TGTGCCAGCAGGAATGGAGATACGAACACTGAAGCTTTCTTT; CDR3aa: CASRNGDTNTEAFF
abundance: once; v_gene: TRBV7-8; j_gene: TRBJ1-6; d_gene: NA; CDR3nt: TGTGCCAGCAGCTTAGACAGGGTCTCACCCCTCCACTTT; CDR3aa: CASSLDRVSPLHF
abundance: NA; v_gene: TRBV29-1; j_gene: TRBJ1-2; d_gene: TRBD1; CDR3nt: TGCAGCGTTGAAGGGGACAGTGATGGCTACACCTTC; CDR3aa: CSVEGDSDGYTF
abundance: NA; v_gene: TRBV25-1; j_gene: TRBJ1-1; d_gene: NA; CDR3nt: TGTGCCAGCAGTGTCCCGGGGAGGGGCACTGAAGCTTTCTTT; CDR3aa: CASSVPGRGTEAFF
abundance: NA; v_gene: TRBV7-9; j_gene: TRBJ1-2; d_gene: NA; CDR3nt: TGTGCCAGCAGCCCGTACCCACAGGGAACCACCATCGATGGCTACACCTTC; CDR3aa: CASSPYPQGTTIDGYTF
abundance: NA; v_gene: TRBV6-1; j_gene: TRBJ2-5; d_gene: NA; CDR3nt: TGTGCCAGCAGTGAAGGGTCGCGGGAGACCCAGTACTTC; CDR3aa: CASSEGSRETQYF
abundance: NA; v_gene: TRBV11-3; j_gene: TRBJ2-1; d_gene: TRBD2; CDR3nt: TGTGCCAGCAGCTTAGCCGGACTAGCGTGGGAGCAGTTCTTC; CDR3aa: CASSLAGLAWEQFF
abundance: NA; v_gene: TRBV11-3; j_gene: TRBJ2-1; d_gene: TRBD2; CDR3nt: TGTGCCAGCAGCCCCGATGGCGGGAGGCTCTACAATGAGCAGTTCTTC; CDR3aa: CASSPDGGRLYNEQFF
abundance: NA; v_gene: TRBV30; j_gene: TRBJ2-1; d_gene: NA; CDR3nt: TGTGCCTGGAAGGGGCTCAATGAGCAGTTCTTC; CDR3aa: CAWKGLNEQFF
abundance: NA; v_gene: TRBV15; j_gene: TRBJ2-3; d_gene: NA; CDR3nt: TGTGCCACCAGCAGAGATGGCAGGAAAGGCGCAGATACGCAGTATTTT; CDR3aa: CATSRDGRKGADTQYF
abundance: NA; v_gene: TRBV19; j_gene: TRBJ2-7; d_gene: NA; CDR3nt: TGTGCCAGTAGTATGGCTTCGGGGGGCACGTACGAGCAGTACTTC; CDR3aa: CASSMASGGTYEQYF
abundance: NA; v_gene: TRBV10-3; j_gene: TRBJ1-2; d_gene: NA; CDR3nt: TGTGCCATCACCGAAGTGCAGTCTAACTATGGCTACACCTTC; CDR3aa: CAITEVQSNYGYTF
abundance: once; v_gene: TRBV16; j_gene: TRBJ2-5; d_gene: NA; CDR3nt: TGTGCCAGCAGCCGCAGGGTGACCCAAGAGACCCAGTACTTC; CDR3aa: CASSRRVTQETQYF
abundance: NA; v_gene: TRBV29-1; j_gene: TRBJ1-1; d_gene: NA; CDR3nt: TGCGCCGGGGGGGGTTGGGGCACTGAAGCTTTCTTT; CDR3aa: CAGGGWGTEAFF
abundance: NA; v_gene: TRBV4-1; j_gene: TRBJ1-5; d_gene: TRBD1; CDR3nt: TGCGCCAGAGATAGGGACAGGGGTAATCAGCCCCAGCATTTT; CDR3aa: CARDRDRGNQPQHF
abundance: NA; v_gene: TRBV7-2; j_gene: TRBJ2-5; d_gene: NA; CDR3nt: TGTGCCAGCAGCTTACTTGGCGGGCAAGAGACCCAGTACTTC; CDR3aa: CASSLLGGQETQYF
abundance: once; v_gene: TRBV19; j_gene: TRBJ1-2; d_gene: NA; CDR3nt: TGTGCCAGTAGTCCTGGAGAGCCAAAGAGCTATGGCTACACCTTC; CDR3aa: CASSPGEPKSYGYTF
abundance: NA; v_gene: TRBV9; j_gene: TRBJ2-5; d_gene: TRBD1; CDR3nt: TGTGCCAGCAGCGTCCAGCAGGACAGGCAAGAGACCCAGTACTTC; CDR3aa: CASSVQQDRQETQYF
abundance: NA; v_gene: TRBV30; j_gene: TRBJ1-5; d_gene: NA; CDR3nt: TGTGCCTGGAGTGCCCATGAGGGCAGGGGTGATCAGCCCCAGCATTTT; CDR3aa: CAWSAHEGRGDQPQHF
abundance: NA; v_gene: TRBV6-5; j_gene: TRBJ1-1; d_gene: TRBD1; CDR3nt: TGTGCCAGCACCGGAGGACAGGGTTACACTGAAGCTTTCTTT; CDR3aa: CASTGGQGYTEAFF
abundance: NA; v_gene: TRBV11-3; j_gene: TRBJ2-1; d_gene: TRBD2; CDR3nt: TGTGCCAGCAGCTTAGAAGGGACTAGCAATGAGCAGTTCTTC; CDR3aa: CASSLEGTSNEQFF
abundance: NA; v_gene: TRBV2; j_gene: TRBJ2-1; d_gene: NA; CDR3nt: TGTGCCAGCATCATGGGCGTTGGGTACAATGAGCAGTTCTTC; CDR3aa: CASIMGVGYNEQFF
abundance: NA; v_gene: TRBV5-1; j_gene: TRBJ2-7; d_gene: TRBD2; CDR3nt: TGCGCCAGCAGCTTGGGGACTAGCGGCGAGCAGTACTTC; CDR3aa: CASSLGTSGEQYF
abundance: NA; v_gene: TRBV19; j_gene: TRBJ2-1; d_gene: TRBD2; CDR3nt: TGTGCCAGTAGTATGAGCGGGAGCTACAATGAGCAGTTCTTC; CDR3aa: CASSMSGSYNEQFF
abundance: NA; v_gene: TRBV28; j_gene: TRBJ2-3; d_gene: TRBD1; CDR3nt: TGTGCCAGCAGCGGGACAGGGGGATCAAATACGCAGTATTTT; CDR3aa: CASSGTGGSNTQYF
abundance: NA; v_gene: TRBV28; j_gene: TRBJ1-4; d_gene: NA; CDR3nt: TGTGCCAGCAGGGAGAATGAAAAACTGTTTTTT; CDR3aa: CASRENEKLFF
abundance: NA; v_gene: TRBV14; j_gene: TRBJ1-5; d_gene: TRBD1; CDR3nt: TGTGCCAGCAGCCAAGAATGTCGGGACAGTAGACGTCCGGGCAATCAGCCCCAGCATTTT; CDR3aa: CASSQECRDSRRPGNQPQHF
abundance: NA; v_gene: TRBV19; j_gene: TRBJ2-1; d_gene: TRBD2; CDR3nt: TGTGCCAGTAGTTTACGGTCCGGGACTAGCTCCTACAATGAGCAGTTCTTC; CDR3aa: CASSLRSGTSSYNEQFF
abundance: NA; v_gene: TRBV7-6; j_gene: TRBJ2-3; d_gene: TRBD2; CDR3nt: TGTGCCAGCAGCTTAGGTTCCGCTAGCGGGATTAGCACAGATACGCAGTATTTT; CDR3aa: CASSLGSASGISTDTQYF
abundance: NA; v_gene: TRBV19; j_gene: TRBJ2-7; d_gene: TRBD1; CDR3nt: TGTGCCAGTAGTATACGCCTTCCGGGGACAGGCCCTTCCGAGCAGTACTTC; CDR3aa: CASSIRLPGTGPSEQYF
abundance: medium-sized; v_gene: TRBV30; j_gene: TRBJ1-6; d_gene: NA; CDR3nt: TGTGCCGTAATGAAGAGTTCCTATAATTCACCCCTCCACTTT; CDR3aa: CAVMKSSYNSPLHF
abundance: NA; v_gene: TRBV19; j_gene: TRBJ1-1; d_gene: NA; CDR3nt: TGTGCCAGTAGTATTAGGCAGGGGAACACTGAAGCTTTCTTT; CDR3aa: CASSIRQGNTEAFF
abundance: NA; v_gene: TRBV7-2; j_gene: TRBJ2-7; d_gene: TRBD2; CDR3nt: TGTGCCAGCAGCTTATATCGTACTAGCGGGGGCAGGAATTACGAGCAGTACTTC; CDR3aa: CASSLYRTSGGRNYEQYF